This TCR beta chain is from a study of blood T cell repertoires in COVID-19. The germline V gene has CDR1 KGHSH and CDR2 LQKENI. The CDR3 covers 15 residues. Unmatched junction bases numbered 4, after V lost 0 bases and J lost 4 bases. Here immunoSEQ multiplex PCR was the method, and the copy in TCRdb shows in-frame clones only, minus some. The sample has 210,000 or so clones, under 90% seen once; the top ten hold over 6.5%. The sequencing sample was made of peripheral blood. The V call is TRBV18, the J call TRBJ2-5, with 8 nucleotides matching TRBD2. This clonotype was sampled from a woman aged 80 or over with COVID-19, enrolled during active disease. The CDR3 sequence is CASSPPGGAPETQYF. DNA for the CDR3: TGTGCCAGCTCACCACCCGGGGGGGCCCCAGAGACCCAGTACTTC.